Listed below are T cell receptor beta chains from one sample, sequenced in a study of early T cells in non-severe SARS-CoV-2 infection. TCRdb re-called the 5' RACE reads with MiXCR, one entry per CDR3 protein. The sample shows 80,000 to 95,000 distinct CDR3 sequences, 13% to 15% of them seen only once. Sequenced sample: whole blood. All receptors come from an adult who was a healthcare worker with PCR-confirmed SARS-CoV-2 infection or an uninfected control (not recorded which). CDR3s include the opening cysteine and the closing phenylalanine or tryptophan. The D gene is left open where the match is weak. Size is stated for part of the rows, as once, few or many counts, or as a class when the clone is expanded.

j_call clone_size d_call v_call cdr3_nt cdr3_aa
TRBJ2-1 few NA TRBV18 TGTGCCAGCTTACTAAGCCGGCAGTCCTCCTACAATGAGCAGTTCTTC CASLLSRQSSYNEQFF
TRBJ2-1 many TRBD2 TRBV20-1 TGCAGTGCAACCCCGGGACTAGCGGGGGGGCTGGGTGAGCAGTTCTTC CSATPGLAGGLGEQFF
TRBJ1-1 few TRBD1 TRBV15 TGTGCCACCGATTTTTCTACGGGACAGGGAACTGAAGCTTTCTTT CATDFSTGQGTEAFF
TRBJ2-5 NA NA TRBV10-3 TGTGCCATCAGTCCGGCGGGGGAGACCCAGTACTTC CAISPAGETQYF
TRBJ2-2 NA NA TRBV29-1 TGCAGCGTTGTTACACAGAACACCGGGGAGCTGTTTTTT CSVVTQNTGELFF
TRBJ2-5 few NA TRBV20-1 TGCAGTGCTAGAGTCGGGGGACGAGAGACCCAGTACTTC CSARVGGRETQYF
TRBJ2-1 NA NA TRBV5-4 TGTGCCAGCAGCCCAGGGCAGCTGCCTATTGAGCAGTTCTTC CASSPGQLPIEQFF
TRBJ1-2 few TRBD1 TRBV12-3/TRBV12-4 TGTGCCAGCAGCCTACAGGGGTGGAATGGCTACACCTTC CASSLQGWNGYTF
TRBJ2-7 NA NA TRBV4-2 TGTGCCAGCAGCCAAGAAGCCAGGGCGGCCTACGAGCAGTACTTC CASSQEARAAYEQYF
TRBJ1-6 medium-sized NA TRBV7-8 TGTGCCAGCAGCACCGCCCCGGGGCGAAATTCACCCCTCCACTTT CASSTAPGRNSPLHF
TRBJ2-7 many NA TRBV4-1 TGCGCCAGCAGCCAAGTCCTGTCGACGACAGGAAGCCCCTACGAGCAGTACTTC CASSQVLSTTGSPYEQYF
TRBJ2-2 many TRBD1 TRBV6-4 TGTGCCAGCAGTGATTCCACCCCAGGGGGCTCGAACACCGGGGAGCTGTTTTTT CASSDSTPGGSNTGELFF
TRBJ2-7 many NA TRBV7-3 TGTGCCAGCAGCCGAGGGGACTTGGGCCACGAGCAGTACTTC CASSRGDLGHEQYF
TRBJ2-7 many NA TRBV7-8 TGTGCCAGCAGCTTCGAACCGGGCTCCTACGAGCAGTACTTC CASSFEPGSYEQYF
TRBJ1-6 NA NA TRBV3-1 TGTGCCAGCAGCCCGGGGCCTAATTCACCCCTCCACTTT CASSPGPNSPLHF
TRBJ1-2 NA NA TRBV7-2 TGTGCCAGCAGCTTTAAAGCGGCAGGAGGTTCATATGGCTACACCTTC CASSFKAAGGSYGYTF
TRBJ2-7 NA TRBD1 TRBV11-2 TGTGCCAGCAGCTCTAATGGACAGGGAAAATTCTACGAGCAGTACTTC CASSSNGQGKFYEQYF
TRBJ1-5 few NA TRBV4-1 TGCGCCAGCAGCCAAGGGAGGCAGCAGCCCCAGCATTTT CASSQGRQQPQHF
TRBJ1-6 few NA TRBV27 TGTGCCAGCAGTTTCCTCCCGATGAGCTCCTATAATTCACCCCTCCACTTT CASSFLPMSSYNSPLHF
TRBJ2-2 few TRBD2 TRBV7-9 TGTGCCAGCAGCTTTCTAGCGGCGGGGAGTACCGGGGAGCTGTTTTTT CASSFLAAGSTGELFF
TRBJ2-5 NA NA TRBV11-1 TGTGCCAGCAGCCAGGAGGCAGCTCAAGAGACCCAGTACTTC CASSQEAAQETQYF
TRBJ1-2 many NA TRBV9 TGTGCCAGCAGCGCCCCCGGGACCTATGGCTACACCTTC CASSAPGTYGYTF
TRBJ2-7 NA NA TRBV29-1 TGCAGCGTGGAGGGCCCCTCCCAGGGATCCTACGAGCAGTACTTC CSVEGPSQGSYEQYF
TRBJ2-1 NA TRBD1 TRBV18 TGTGCCAGCTCACCGACTTCCGGGACAGGGTACAATGAGCAGTTCTTC CASSPTSGTGYNEQFF
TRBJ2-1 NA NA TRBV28 TGTGCCAGCAGATTAAAGACTGAGCAGTTCTTC CASRLKTEQFF
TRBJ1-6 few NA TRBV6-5 TGTGGTACCGGGACTTCGAAAAATTCACCCCTCCACTTT CGTGTSKNSPLHF